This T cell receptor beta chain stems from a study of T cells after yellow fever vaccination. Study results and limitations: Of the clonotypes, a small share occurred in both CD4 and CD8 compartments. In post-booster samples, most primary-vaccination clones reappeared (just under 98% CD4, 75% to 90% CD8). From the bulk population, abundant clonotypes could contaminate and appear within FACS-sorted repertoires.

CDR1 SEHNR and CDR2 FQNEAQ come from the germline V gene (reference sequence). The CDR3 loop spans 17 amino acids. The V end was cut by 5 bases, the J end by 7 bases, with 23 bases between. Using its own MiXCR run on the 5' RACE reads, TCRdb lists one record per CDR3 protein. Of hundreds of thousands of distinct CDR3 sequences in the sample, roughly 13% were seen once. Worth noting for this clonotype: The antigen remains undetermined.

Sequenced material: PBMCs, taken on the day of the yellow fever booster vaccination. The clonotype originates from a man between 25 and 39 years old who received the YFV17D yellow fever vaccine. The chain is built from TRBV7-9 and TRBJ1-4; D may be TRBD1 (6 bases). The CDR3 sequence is CASSRPGGQRVREKLFF. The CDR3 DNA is TGTGCCAGCAGCCGCCCGGGGGGGCAACGGGTGCGTGAAAAACTGTTTTTT.